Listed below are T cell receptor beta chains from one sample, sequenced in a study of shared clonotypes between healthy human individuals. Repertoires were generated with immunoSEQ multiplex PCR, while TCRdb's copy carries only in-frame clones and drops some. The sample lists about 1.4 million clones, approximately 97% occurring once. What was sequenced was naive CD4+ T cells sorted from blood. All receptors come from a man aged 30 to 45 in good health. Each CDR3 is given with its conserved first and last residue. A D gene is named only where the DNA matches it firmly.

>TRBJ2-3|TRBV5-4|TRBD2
CASTGLAGGVADTQYF
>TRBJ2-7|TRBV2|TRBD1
CASLEDRGDYEQYF
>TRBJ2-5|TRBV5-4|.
CASSPQGETQYF
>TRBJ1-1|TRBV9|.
CASTVGALNTEAFF
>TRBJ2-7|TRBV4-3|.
CASSQDSYEQYF
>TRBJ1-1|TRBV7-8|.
CASSHSGPNTEAFF
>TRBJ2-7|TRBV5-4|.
CASSPLPQGWNEQYF
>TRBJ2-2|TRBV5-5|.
CASSLGFGAGNTGELFF
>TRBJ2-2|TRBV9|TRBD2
CASSGGTIAGSLGNTGELFF
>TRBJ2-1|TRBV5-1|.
CASSPFGNEQFF
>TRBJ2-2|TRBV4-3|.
CASRSGTGLPNTGELFF
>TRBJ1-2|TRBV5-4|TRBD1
CASSLLSTGGQYGYTF
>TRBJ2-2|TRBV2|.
CASAWAGDTGELFF
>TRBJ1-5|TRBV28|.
CASRRTQMRANQPQHF
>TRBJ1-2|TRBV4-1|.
CASSQVLERSNGYTF
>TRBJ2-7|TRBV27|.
CASSLSWGDYEQYF
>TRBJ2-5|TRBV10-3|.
CAISRQQETQYF
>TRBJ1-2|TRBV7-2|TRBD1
CATRAGGSRYGYTF
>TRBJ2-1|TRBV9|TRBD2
CASSVGLAGYIDEQFF
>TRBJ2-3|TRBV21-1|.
CASSIMSGTGITDTQYF
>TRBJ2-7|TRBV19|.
CASSMTATAAYEQYF
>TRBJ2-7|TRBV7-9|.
CASSTSRPGDEQYF
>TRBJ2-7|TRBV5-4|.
CASSLVPTYEQYF
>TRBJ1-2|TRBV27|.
CASSSLVSLIGNGYTF
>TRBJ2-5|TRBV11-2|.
CASSLVGRSQETQYF
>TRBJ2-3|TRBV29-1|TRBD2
CSVLAGRGTDTQYF
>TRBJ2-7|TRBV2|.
CASSSGTSYEQYF
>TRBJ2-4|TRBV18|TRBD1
CASAQGERWAKNIQYF
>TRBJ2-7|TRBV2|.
CASSDASSTAVRYEQYF
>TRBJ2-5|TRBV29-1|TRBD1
CSVLRQGVPPGEETQYF
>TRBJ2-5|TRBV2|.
CASSSGLAWETQYF
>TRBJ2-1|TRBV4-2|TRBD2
CASSQDPEGTSGIGRNEQFF
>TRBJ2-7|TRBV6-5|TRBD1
CASSQNRGFYEQYF
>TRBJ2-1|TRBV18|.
CASSPAAGLFLNEQFF
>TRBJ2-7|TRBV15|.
CATSQGKFYEQYF
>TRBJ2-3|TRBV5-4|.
CASSYIQGRTDTQYF
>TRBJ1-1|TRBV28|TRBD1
CASSPGGREAFF
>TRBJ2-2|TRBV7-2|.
CASSSRVVSNTGELFF
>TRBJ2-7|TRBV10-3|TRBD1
CAISAPDRGLSEQYF
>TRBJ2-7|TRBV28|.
CASSLTAAGVLSEQYF
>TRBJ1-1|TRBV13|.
CASSSAGGVKNTEAFF
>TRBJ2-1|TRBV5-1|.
CASSFYGGEQFF
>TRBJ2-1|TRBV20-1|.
CSAGYNEQFF
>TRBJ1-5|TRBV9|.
CASSPGIEVGQPQHF
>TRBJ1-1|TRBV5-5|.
CASSLVSGMVTGLLIF
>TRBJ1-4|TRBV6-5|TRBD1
CASRRDRDGEKLFF
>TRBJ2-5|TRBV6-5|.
CARYRFGTQYF
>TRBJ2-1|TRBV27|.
CASTPHSSYNEQFF
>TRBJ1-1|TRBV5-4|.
CASSPIARNTEAFF
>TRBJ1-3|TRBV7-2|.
CASSLSHPGNTIYF
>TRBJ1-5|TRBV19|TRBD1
CASSRQGRGSNQPQHF
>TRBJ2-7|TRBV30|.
CAWTGLGSGSSYEQYF
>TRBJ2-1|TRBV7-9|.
CASSSTGPSYNEQFF